The next 25 T cell receptor beta chains were all read from a single sample in a study of early T cells in non-severe SARS-CoV-2 infection. MiXCR, applied by TCRdb to the 5' RACE reads, yields one record per CDR3 protein. The sample yields about 38,000 distinct CDR3 sequences, 3.5% to 5% seen once. Sequencing was carried out using whole blood. Every receptor here comes from an adult who was a healthcare worker with PCR-confirmed SARS-CoV-2 infection or an uninfected control (not recorded which).

This clonotype has at least ten counts. The gene calls are TRBV6-6 and TRBJ1-2; TRBD1 matches at 8 bases. J was trimmed by 3 bases and V by 2 bases; bases with no gene match: 11. The length of the CDR3 is 17 residues. Germline V gene sequence: CDR1 MNHNY, CDR2 SVGAGI (reference sequence). CDR3 sequence reads: CASSYRTMPDRDYGYTF. The CDR3, as DNA: TGTGCCAGCAGTTACCGCACGATGCCGGACAGGGACTATGGCTACACCTTC.

This clonotype has at least ten counts. The J gene is TRBJ1-1, the V gene TRBV14, with D perhaps TRBD1 (6 bases). Deletions cut 3 bases from V and 0 bases from J, with 11 bases between. The CDR3 spans 15 residues. Germline values: CDR1 SGHDN, CDR2 FVKESK. The CDR3 sequence is CASSHLTGLNTEAFF. CDR3 in DNA: TGTGCCAGCAGCCACCTGACAGGCCTGAACACTGAAGCTTTCTTT.

This clonotype has at least ten counts. The CDR3, as DNA: TGTGCCAGCACCGAGGGACTTAGCTCCTACAATGAGCAGTTCTTC. Translated: CASTEGLSSYNEQFF. The chain couples TRBV2 to TRBJ2-1; maybe TRBD2 (6 bases). Germline CDR1 reads SNHLY; CDR2 reads FYNNEI. V gave up 7 bases and J gave up 0 bases, with 13 bases separating them. This CDR3 has 15 amino acids.

This clonotype was counted many times. V gene TRBV7-3 combines with J gene TRBJ2-3, with TRBD1 as a possible D gene (6 bases). The CDR3 is 14 amino acids. The germline gives CDR1 SGHTA, CDR2 FQGTGA. Between the trimmed V and J ends, which lost 7 bases and 0 bases, there was a span of 11 bases. The CDR3 here is CASTPDRSTDTQYF. Written as DNA, the CDR3 is TGTGCCAGCACCCCGGACAGAAGCACAGATACGCAGTATTTT.

This clonotype was seen ten or more times. The genes are TRBV27 and TRBJ1-6, with D unclear. CDR3 size: 12 residues. Germline values: CDR1 MNHEY, CDR2 SMNVEV (reference sequence). V gave up 3 bases and J gave up 10 bases, with 7 bases separating them. CDR3 loop: CASSFKGSPLHF. CDR3 nucleotide sequence: TGTGCCAGCAGTTTTAAAGGCTCACCCCTCCACTTT.

This clonotype was seen many times. The chain combines TRBV5-1 with TRBJ2-5; the D gene is possibly TRBD2 (5 bases). In germline, CDR1 is SGHRS, CDR2 YFSETQ. Trimming removed 0 bases from V and 5 bases from J, with 8 bases in between. There are 13 residues in the CDR3. The CDR3 sequence: CASSLAGLETQYF. DNA of the CDR3: TGCGCCAGCAGCTTGGCAGGACTGGAGACCCAGTACTTC.

This clonotype has at least ten counts. The gene calls are TRBV30 and TRBJ1-2; no clear D gene. Germline-derived CDR1 and CDR2 are GTSNPN and SVGIG (reference sequence). The V end lost 0 bases, the J end lost 4 bases, and 15 bases lay between the germline ends. This CDR3 is built from 15 residues. CDR3 loop: CAWSVPSAALYGYTF. The CDR3 coding sequence is TGTGCCTGGAGTGTACCCTCCGCAGCGCTCTATGGCTACACCTTC.

This clonotype was seen ten or more times. The V gene is TRBV25-1, the J gene TRBJ2-3; a possible D gene is TRBD2 (6 bases). Germline CDR1 and CDR2: MGHDK and SYGVNS. Trimming removed 6 bases at V and 0 bases at J, with 22 bases between. CDR3 size: 18 residues. This CDR3 is CASSDGGLAETSTDTQYF. As DNA, the CDR3 is TGTGCCAGCAGCGACGGTGGGTTAGCGGAAACTAGCACAGATACGCAGTATTTT.

By share of the sample, this clonotype is medium-sized (0.01 to 0.1%). The chain recombines TRBV5-5 with TRBJ1-1; D unclear. Per germline, CDR1 SGHKS and CDR2 YYEKEE (reference sequence). CDR3 length: 12 residues. V lost 2 bases and J lost 1, with 3 bases in between. CDR3 region: CASSLSNTEAFF. CDR3 in DNA: TGTGCCAGCAGCTTATCGAACACTGAAGCTTTCTTT.

This clonotype was recorded many times. The chain employs TRBV20-1 and TRBJ2-5; TRBD1 agrees at 9 bases. Germline V gene data show CDR1 as DFQATT and CDR2 as SNEGSKA (reference sequence). The V segment lost 2 bases and the J segment 3 bases; nucleotides outside the gene matches: 4. The CDR3 sequence is 14 residues long. In DNA, the CDR3 is TGCAGTGCTAGAACCCGGGACAGGGAAGAGACCCAGTACTTC. This gives the protein CSARTRDREETQYF.

By sample share, this clonotype is medium-sized. The chain links TRBV20-1 to TRBJ1-6, with D possibly matching TRBD1 (6 bases). V lost 3 bases and J lost 8, with 14 bases in between. Looked up from germline, CDR1 is DFQATT and CDR2 is SNEGSKA (reference sequence). The CDR3 runs 14 residues. CDR3 nucleotides: TGCAGTGCTAGCGGGGGGGCTCTGGATTCACCCCTCCACTTT. Translation: CSASGGALDSPLHF.

This clonotype has at least ten counts. The gene calls are TRBV30 and TRBJ2-3, with D perhaps TRBD2 (5 bases). This CDR3 comprises 12 residues. The germline gives CDR1 GTSNPN, CDR2 SVGIG (reference sequence). Trimming pared 1 base from V and 5 bases from J, leaving 7 bases between. The CDR3 protein is CAWSGSGDTQYF. CDR3 nucleotide sequence: TGTGCCTGGAGTGGCAGCGGAGATACGCAGTATTTT.

This clonotype was seen ten or more times. The chain has TRBV20-1 and TRBJ1-1; the match to TRBD1 covers 8 bases. The CDR3 covers 15 residues. Trimming took 6 bases from V and 3 from J; bases not matched to a gene: 12. The germline CDR1 and CDR2 sequences are DFQATT and SNEGSKA (reference sequence). In DNA, the CDR3 is TGCAGTGCGGCGACAGGGGCCCCTAAGGACACTGAAGCTTTCTTT. It yields the protein CSAATGAPKDTEAFF.

This clonotype was observed many times. The chain recombines TRBV18 with TRBJ1-1, with a weak D call TRBD1 (5 bases). The V end lost 9 bases, the J end lost 2 bases, and 7 bases lay between the germline ends. The CDR3 totals 11 residues. Germline V CDR1 and CDR2: KGHSH, LQKENI. The CDR3 spells CARRGNTEAFF. The DNA for the CDR3 is TGTGCCAGAAGGGGCAACACTGAAGCTTTCTTT.

This clonotype occurred many times. The V gene is TRBV30, the J gene TRBJ1-1; 7 positions match TRBD1. Germline V gene data show CDR1 as GTSNPN and CDR2 as SVGIG (reference sequence). Germline trimming cut 0 bases from V and 13 bases from J; bases unmatched to any gene: 5. This CDR3 has 11 residues. CDR3 amino acids: CAWSVQGRDFF. The CDR3 bases are TGTGCCTGGAGTGTACAGGGGAGGGATTTCTTT.

This clonotype was found many times. The chain has TRBV5-1 and TRBJ2-3; TRBD2 matches 8 bases. J lost 4 bases, V lost 3 bases, and 4 bases had no gene match. This CDR3 has 14 residues. Germline lookup yields CDR1 SGHRS and CDR2 YFSETQ. CDR3 protein: CASSSGLGADTQYF. The CDR3 DNA is TGCGCCAGCAGCTCGGGACTAGGAGCAGATACGCAGTATTTT.

This clonotype is deemed medium-sized. The chain carries TRBV27 and TRBJ2-7, with 9 bases lining up with TRBD1. Germline trimming cut 4 bases from V and 3 bases from J; bases unmatched to any gene: 7. CDR3 length: 15 amino acids. The germline CDR1 and CDR2 sequences are MNHEY and SMNVEV (reference sequence). CDR3 nucleotides: TGTGCCAGCAGTTCGTCGGGACAGGGTTACTACGAGCAGTACTTC. Translated: CASSSSGQGYYEQYF.

In its sample, this clonotype was seen many times. This chain connects TRBV18 to TRBJ2-6; perhaps TRBD1 as D (5 bases). CDR1 is KGHSH and CDR2 is LQKENI in the germline V gene. Trimming pared 4 bases from V and 2 bases from J, leaving 9 bases between. The CDR3 runs 15 residues. CDR3 in DNA: TGTGCCAGCTCACAACAGGAGACTGGGGCCAACGTCCTGACTTTC. Its protein is CASSQQETGANVLTF. The variable domain in full, with the rest retrieved from reference TRBV18 and TRBJ2-6, is NAGVMQNPRHLVRRRGQEARLRCSPMKGHSHVYWYRQLPEEGLKFMVYLQKENIIDESGMPKERFSAEFPKEGPSILRIQQVVRGDSAAYFCASSQQETGANVLTFGAGSRLTVL.

There are many counts of this clonotype. This chain links TRBV20-1 with TRBJ1-5; 7 bases align to TRBD1. This CDR3 has 14 amino acids. The J segment lost 4 bases and the V segment lost 4 bases, leaving 7 bases of the junction unmatched. CDR1 and CDR2 from the germline V gene are DFQATT and SNEGSKA (reference sequence). The CDR3 nucleotides read TGCAGTGCTATTAAGGGACAGTTAAATCAGCCCCAGCATTTT. Translated, it gives CSAIKGQLNQPQHF.

The sample holds many counts of this clonotype. One junction end disagrees with the germline gene, perhaps due to a read error. The rearrangement joins TRBV11-2 to TRBJ1-1; a weak D match, TRBD1 (5 bases). CDR3 length: 13 residues. Germline values: CDR1 SGHAT, CDR2 FQNNGV. The DNA for the CDR3 is TGTGCCAGCAGCTCATACTCCGGGACCGTAAGTTGGTTT. Protein: CASSSYSGTVSWF.

This clonotype was counted many times. The rearrangement uses TRBV4-2 and TRBJ2-7; D could derive from TRBD1 or TRBD2 (5 bases each). V gave up 3 bases and J gave up 5 bases, with 5 bases separating them. Looked up from germline, CDR1 is LGHNA and CDR2 is YNFKEQ. CDR3 size: 11 residues. The DNA of the CDR3 is TGTGCCAGCAGCCAGGGGGACGAGCAGTACTTC. It specifies CASSQGDEQYF.

This clonotype appeared many times. The chain couples TRBV14 to TRBJ2-2, with unresolved D. The length of the CDR3 is 16 residues. The germline gives CDR1 SGHDN, CDR2 FVKESK. The V and J ends lost 4 bases and 1 base respectively, with 13 bases between them. The chain's CDR3 is CASSPRFGENTGELFF. CDR3 nucleotide sequence: TGTGCCAGCAGCCCGAGGTTCGGTGAGAACACCGGGGAGCTGTTTTTT.

This clonotype showed up many times. The V and J genes are TRBV6-6 and TRBJ2-2; 8 bases map to TRBD1. CDR3 size: 18 residues. CDR1 is MNHNY and CDR2 is SVGAGI in the germline V gene (reference sequence). Germline trimming cut 2 bases from V and 5 bases from J; bases unmatched to any gene: 13. The CDR3 reads CASSYRGLTGVPTGELFF. The CDR3, as DNA: TGTGCCAGCAGTTACCGGGGTCTGACAGGGGTCCCTACCGGGGAGCTGTTTTTT.

This clonotype came up many times. The CDR3 DNA reads TGCAGTGTGGACAGCCAAGAGACCCAGTACTTC. As protein: CSVDSQETQYF. The chain carries TRBV20-1 and TRBJ2-5, with D possibly matching TRBD1 (6 bases). Germline loops: CDR1 DFQATT, CDR2 SNEGSKA (reference sequence). Trimming stripped 7 bases from V and 1 base from J, with 7 bases between. The CDR3 is 11 residues long.

This clonotype was observed at least ten times. This rearrangement joins TRBV5-1 to TRBJ2-5, with D unresolved. Germline-derived CDR1 and CDR2 are SGHRS and YFSETQ. The V end lost 4 bases, the J end lost 6 bases, and 13 bases lay between the germline ends. This CDR3 is built from 13 residues. In DNA, the CDR3 is TGCGCCAGCAGCCCGGACGTCAGCAAGACCCAGTACTTC. Translated: CASSPDVSKTQYF.